This T cell receptor (beta chain) was profiled in a study of response to subunit inactivated influenza vaccine (dated by TCRdb to the late 2010s). As for the study more broadly: To follow how T cells responded to a trivalent subunit inactivated influenza vaccine, the researchers relied on deep quantitative profiling of the T cell receptor repertoire. What the research found in general, with its limitations: The authors suggested that each seasonal influenza vaccination may recruit only a limited number of new T cells.

The V end loses 0 bases and the J end loses 9 bases, and a stretch of 9 bases separates them. The CDR3 covers 13 residues, taking in both the cysteine and the phenylalanine. Only CDR3 DNA is held: 39 bases, read in frame from base 1. The germline V gene gives CDR1 as WSHSY and CDR2 as SAAADI. The table lists this clonotype with many counts. Its target antigen remains unknown. The record has no base qualities; no much larger clone is one base away. The library was built by means of RT-PCR. The sequencer listed for this sample is Illumina HiSeq 2500. TCRdb reprocessing: public reads trimmed at Q25 with fastp, clones called with MiXCR, in-frame beta chains kept. Duplicate CDR3 protein sequences are folded into a single record with the most common DNA and genes. Present in this sample are hundreds of thousands of distinct CDR3 sequences, about 18% of which were seen just once. The top ten clonotypes cover about 11% of the sample.

The sequence derives from a man aged 50-60 years who received an inactivated influenza vaccine. Donor details come from another sample of the same person, matched by shared clones. The sample was PBMCs from blood, taken roughly 5 days after vaccination. The chain couples TRBV10-2 to TRBJ2-1; TRBD1 might be the D gene, on 6 matching bases. The nucleotides read TGCGCCAGCAGTGAGTCGGGGGCCGGTGAGCAGTTCTTC. It is translated as CASSESGAGEQFF.